This TCR beta chain was identified in a study of CD4 T cells in relation to SARS-CoV-2 and coronaviruses. Study information: Shared crossreactive spike epitopes were mapped to their HLA restriction.

Per the germline V gene, CDR1 is SGDLS and CDR2 is YYNGEE. The J segment lost 4 bases and the V segment lost 2 bases, leaving 2 bases of the junction unmatched. CDR3 length: 13 amino acids. Before the COVID-19 pandemic, during about 2011-2019, CD4+ T cells were taken from unexposed donors. Naive and memory CD4+ T cell DNA was deep-sequenced without culture. The table came from immunoSEQ multiplex PCR; TCRdb's copy has only in-frame clones and leaves some out. The data show 60,000 or so clones, around 93% seen once. This chain links TRBV9 with TRBJ1-1, with 7 bases aligning to TRBD1. The sample was naive CD4+ T cells from PBMCs. Documented subset: naive CD4+ T cells isolated by negative enrichment. The source of this sequence is a human donor in good health. In DNA form, the CDR3 reads TGTGCCAGCAGCGTTCAGGGGGGCACTGAAGCTTTCTTT. It translates to CASSVQGGTEAFF. Complete variable domain (other parts from reference TRBV9 and TRBJ1-1): DSGVTQTPKHLITATGQRVTLRCSPRSGDLSVYWYQQSLDQGLQFLIQYYNGEERAKGNILERFSAQQFPDLHSELNLSSLELGDSALYFCASSVQGGTEAFFGQGTRLTVV.